Following are 10 T cell receptor beta chains from one sample sequenced in a study of technical replicates of blood from a few donors. The data were produced by immunoSEQ multiplex PCR, yet TCRdb's version contains in-frame clones alone and is incomplete. Here the sample spans just under 45,000 clones, over 95% being singletons. Sequenced: T cells isolated from PBMCs. Source of these receptors: a human donor in good health.

The chain employs TRBV29-1 and TRBJ2-3, with 12 bases matching TRBD1. The CDR3 contains 15 residues. The V gene end was trimmed by 8 bases and the J gene end by 3 bases; junction bases not matched to a gene: 9. The germline CDR1 and CDR2 sequences are SQVTM and ANQGSEA. The CDR3 sequence is CSFRDRGRLTDTQYF. The CDR3 DNA reads as TGCAGCTTCCGGGACAGGGGGCGGTTGACAGATACGCAGTATTTT.

The chain uses TRBV9 and TRBJ1-1, with D tentatively TRBD1 (6 bases). This CDR3 is 17 amino acids long. The V and J ends lost 4 bases and 5 bases respectively, with 24 bases between them. Germline CDR1 reads SGDLS; CDR2 reads YYNGEE. CDR3 coding DNA: TGTGCCAGCAGCCCCCGGGACCAGGGGCCCATAGGTACTGAAGCTTTCTTT. Amino acid sequence: CASSPRDQGPIGTEAFF.

This chain joins TRBV15 and TRBJ2-3; D may be TRBD1 (6 bases). Trimming took 1 base from V and 4 from J, leaving 15 bases between them. The CDR3 totals 16 residues. Looked up from germline, CDR1 is LNHNV and CDR2 is YYDKDF (reference sequence). In DNA form, the CDR3 reads TGTGCCACCAGCAGAGTTCGGGCAGGGGCTTCAGATACGCAGTATTTT. Protein: CATSRVRAGASDTQYF.

CDR3 amino acids: CASSQATGANEKLFF. The CDR3 DNA sequence: TGTGCCAGCAGTCAAGCGACAGGGGCTAATGAAAAACTGTTTTTT. This chain joins TRBV6-6 and TRBJ1-4; TRBD1 agrees at 8 bases. The V gene end was trimmed by 5 bases and the J gene end by 3 bases; junction bases not matched to a gene: 5. Germline V lookup: CDR1 MNHNY, CDR2 SVGAGI (reference sequence). This CDR3 has 15 amino acids.

The V and J genes are TRBV6-5 and TRBJ1-5; D unclear. Looked up from germline, CDR1 is MNHEY and CDR2 is SVGAGI. CDR3 length equals 15 residues. V lost 5 bases, J lost 7 bases, and 18 bases lay in between. In nucleotides, the CDR3 is TGTGCCAGCAGTCCGGGTATGGGTACCGGGCAGCCCCAGCATTTT. This codes for CASSPGMGTGQPQHF.

V gene TRBV28 combines with J gene TRBJ2-7; maybe TRBD2 (5 bases). The CDR3 contains 17 residues. The germline V and J ends were trimmed by 3 bases and 3 bases, with 21 bases remaining between them. Germline assignment: CDR1 MDHEN and CDR2 SYDVKM. CDR3 DNA: TGTGCCAGCAGTTTTGCCCTGCGGGCCATTCAACTCTACGAGCAGTACTTC. As protein: CASSFALRAIQLYEQYF.

The rearrangement links TRBV9 to TRBJ1-2, with 8 nucleotides matching TRBD1. This CDR3 has 12 amino acids. The germline gives CDR1 SGDLS, CDR2 YYNGEE. Trimming at V came to 0 bases and at J to 8 bases, leaving 0 bases not matched to a gene. CDR3 sequence: CASSVAGGGYTF. The CDR3 bases are TGTGCCAGCAGCGTAGCAGGGGGCGGCTACACCTTC.

J is TRBJ2-1 and V is TRBV6-5, with 8 bases lining up with TRBD2. With V trimmed by 4 bases and J by 7 bases, 6 bases remained unmatched. The germline CDR1 and CDR2 sequences are MNHEY and SVGAGI. This CDR3 has 14 residues. CDR3 in amino acids: CASSSAGAINEQFF. The DNA for the CDR3 is TGTGCCAGCAGTTCAGCGGGAGCTATAAATGAGCAGTTCTTC.

The chain has TRBV7-2 and TRBJ2-7; D might be TRBD2 (6 bases). The V end lost 0 bases, the J end lost 1 base, and 16 bases lay between the germline ends. In germline, CDR1 is SGHTA, CDR2 FQGNSA. The CDR3 length is 17 residues. The CDR3 sequence: CASSLAAGLEASYEQYF. The CDR3 nucleotides read TGTGCCAGCAGCTTAGCCGCGGGATTGGAGGCTTCCTACGAGCAGTACTTC.

The chain joins TRBV28 to TRBJ2-5; 12 bases fit TRBD2. This CDR3 comprises 13 residues. The ends lost 9 bases at V and 4 bases at J; junction bases unmatched: 3. The V gene's germline CDR1 is MDHEN and CDR2 SYDVKM. The CDR3 region is CASGLAGSETQYF. CDR3 in DNA: TGTGCCAGTGGACTAGCGGGATCAGAGACCCAGTACTTC.